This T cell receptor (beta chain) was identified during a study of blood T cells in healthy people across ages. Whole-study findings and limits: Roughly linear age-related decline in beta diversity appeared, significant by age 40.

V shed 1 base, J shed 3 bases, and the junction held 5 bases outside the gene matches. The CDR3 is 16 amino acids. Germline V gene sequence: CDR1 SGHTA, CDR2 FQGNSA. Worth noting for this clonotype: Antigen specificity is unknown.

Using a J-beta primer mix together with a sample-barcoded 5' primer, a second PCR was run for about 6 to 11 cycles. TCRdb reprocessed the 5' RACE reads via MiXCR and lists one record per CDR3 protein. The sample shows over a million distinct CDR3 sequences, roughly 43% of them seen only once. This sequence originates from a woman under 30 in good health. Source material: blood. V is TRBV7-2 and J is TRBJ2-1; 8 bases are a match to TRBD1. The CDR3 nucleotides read TGTGCCAGCAGCTTAGTAACTGGACAGGGCTACAATGAGCAGTTCTTC. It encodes CASSLVTGQGYNEQFF.